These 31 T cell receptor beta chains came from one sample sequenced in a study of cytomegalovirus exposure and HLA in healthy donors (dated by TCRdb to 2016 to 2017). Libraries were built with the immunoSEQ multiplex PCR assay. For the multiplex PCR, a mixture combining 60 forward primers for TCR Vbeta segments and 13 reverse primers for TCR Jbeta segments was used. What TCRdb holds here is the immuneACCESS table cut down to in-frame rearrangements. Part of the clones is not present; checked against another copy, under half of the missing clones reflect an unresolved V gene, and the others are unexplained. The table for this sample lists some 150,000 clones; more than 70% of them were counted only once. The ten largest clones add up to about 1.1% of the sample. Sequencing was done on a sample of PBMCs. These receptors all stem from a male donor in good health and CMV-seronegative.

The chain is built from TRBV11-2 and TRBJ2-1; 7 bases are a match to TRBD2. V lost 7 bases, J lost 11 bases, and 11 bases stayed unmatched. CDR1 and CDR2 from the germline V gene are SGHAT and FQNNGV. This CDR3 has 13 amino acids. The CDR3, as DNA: TGTGCCAGCACCCAGGGACTACTGGAGAAGCAGTTCTTC. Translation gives CASTQGLLEKQFF.

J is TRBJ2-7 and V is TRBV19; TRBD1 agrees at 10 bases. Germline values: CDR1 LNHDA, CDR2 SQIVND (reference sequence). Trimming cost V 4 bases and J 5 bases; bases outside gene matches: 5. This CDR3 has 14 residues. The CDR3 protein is CASSKGTGVHEQYF. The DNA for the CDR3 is TGTGCCAGTAGTAAGGGGACAGGGGTCCACGAGCAGTACTTC. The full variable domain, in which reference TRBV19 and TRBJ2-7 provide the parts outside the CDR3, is DGGITQSPKYLFRKEGQNVTLSCEQNLNHDAMYWYRQDPGQGLRLIYYSQIVNDFQKGDIAEGYSVSREKKESFPLTVTSAQKNPTAFYLCASSKGTGVHEQYFGPGTRLTVT.

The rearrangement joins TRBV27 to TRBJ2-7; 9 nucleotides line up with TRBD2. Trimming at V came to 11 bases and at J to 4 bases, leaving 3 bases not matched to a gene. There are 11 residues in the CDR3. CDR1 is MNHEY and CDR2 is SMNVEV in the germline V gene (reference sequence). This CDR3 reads CAGLAGYEQYF. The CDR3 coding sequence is TGTGCCGGCCTAGCGGGGTACGAGCAGTACTTC.

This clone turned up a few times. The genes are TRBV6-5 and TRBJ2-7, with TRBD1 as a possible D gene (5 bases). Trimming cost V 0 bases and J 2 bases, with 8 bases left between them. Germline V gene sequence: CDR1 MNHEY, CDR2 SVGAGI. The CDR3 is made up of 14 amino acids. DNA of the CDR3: TGTGCCAGCAGTTACTCTCCCAGGGCCTACGAGCAGTACTTC. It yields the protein CASSYSPRAYEQYF.

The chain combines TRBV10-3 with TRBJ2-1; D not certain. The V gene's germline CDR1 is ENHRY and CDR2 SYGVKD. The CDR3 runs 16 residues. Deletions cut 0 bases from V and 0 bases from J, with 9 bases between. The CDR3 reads CAISESAVGSYNEQFF. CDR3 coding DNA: TGTGCCATCAGTGAGTCGGCGGTGGGCTCCTACAATGAGCAGTTCTTC.

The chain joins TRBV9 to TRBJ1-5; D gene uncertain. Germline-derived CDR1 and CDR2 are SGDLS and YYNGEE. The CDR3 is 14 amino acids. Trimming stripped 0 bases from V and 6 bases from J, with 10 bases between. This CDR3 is CASSVGPAGQPQHF. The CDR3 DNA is TGTGCCAGCAGCGTAGGACCGGCGGGTCAGCCCCAGCATTTT.

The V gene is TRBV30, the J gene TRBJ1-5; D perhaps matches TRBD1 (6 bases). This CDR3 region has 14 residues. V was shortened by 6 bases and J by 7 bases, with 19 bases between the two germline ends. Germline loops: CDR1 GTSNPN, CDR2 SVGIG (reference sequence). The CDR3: CACIGGGPGQPQHF. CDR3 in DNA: TGTGCCTGTATAGGGGGGGGTCCGGGGCAGCCCCAGCATTTT.

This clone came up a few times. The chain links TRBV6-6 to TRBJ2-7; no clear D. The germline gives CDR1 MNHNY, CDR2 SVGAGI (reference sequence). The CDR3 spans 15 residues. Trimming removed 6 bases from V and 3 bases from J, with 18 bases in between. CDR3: CASSRTVSPYYEQYF. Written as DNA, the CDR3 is TGTGCCAGCAGCCGAACAGTATCCCCCTACTACGAGCAGTACTTC.

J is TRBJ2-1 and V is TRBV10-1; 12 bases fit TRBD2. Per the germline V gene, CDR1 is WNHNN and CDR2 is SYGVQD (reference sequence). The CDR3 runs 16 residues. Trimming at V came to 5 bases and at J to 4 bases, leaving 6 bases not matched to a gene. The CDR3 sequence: CASSSLAGGLYNEQFF. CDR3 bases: TGCGCCAGCAGTTCACTAGCGGGGGGACTATACAATGAGCAGTTCTTC.

DNA for the CDR3: TGTGCCTGGCAAATACAGTTGAACACTGAAGCTTTCTTT. Protein: CAWQIQLNTEAFF. The chain recombines TRBV30 with TRBJ1-1; no clear D gene. The CDR3 extends over 13 amino acids. Trimming left V 5 bases short and J 0 bases short, with 10 bases between. Germline assignment: CDR1 GTSNPN and CDR2 SVGIG (reference sequence).

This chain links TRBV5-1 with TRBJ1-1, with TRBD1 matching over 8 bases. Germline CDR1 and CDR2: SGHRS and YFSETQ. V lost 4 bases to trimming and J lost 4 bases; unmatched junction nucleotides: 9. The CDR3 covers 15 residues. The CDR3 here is CASSTGQGGSTEAFF. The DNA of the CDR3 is TGCGCCAGCAGCACCGGACAGGGCGGGAGCACTGAAGCTTTCTTT.

The CDR3 region has the DNA TGTGCCAGCAGCACTGGGAGGGTTTTCTATGGCTACACCTTC. This encodes CASSTGRVFYGYTF. This chain connects TRBV5-6 to TRBJ1-2, with no clear D. V was cut by 4 bases and J by 4 bases, with 14 bases left in between. This CDR3 is built from 14 residues. Germline V gives CDR1 SGHDT, CDR2 YYEEEE.

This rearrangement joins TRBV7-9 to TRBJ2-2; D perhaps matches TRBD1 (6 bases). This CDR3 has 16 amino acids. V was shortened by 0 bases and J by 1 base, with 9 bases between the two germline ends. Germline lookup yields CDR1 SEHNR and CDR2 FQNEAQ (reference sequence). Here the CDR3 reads CASSLATGRNTGELFF. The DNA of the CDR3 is TGTGCCAGCAGCTTAGCTACAGGGAGGAACACCGGGGAGCTGTTTTTT.

The CDR3 DNA sequence: TGTGCCAGCAGTTTGACAGGGATGAACACTGAAGCTTTCTTT. This encodes CASSLTGMNTEAFF. The rearrangement links TRBV27 to TRBJ1-1; 7 bases fit TRBD1. Germline loops: CDR1 MNHEY, CDR2 SMNVEV (reference sequence). The CDR3 runs 14 residues. V lost 3 bases, J lost 0 bases, and 1 base stayed unmatched.

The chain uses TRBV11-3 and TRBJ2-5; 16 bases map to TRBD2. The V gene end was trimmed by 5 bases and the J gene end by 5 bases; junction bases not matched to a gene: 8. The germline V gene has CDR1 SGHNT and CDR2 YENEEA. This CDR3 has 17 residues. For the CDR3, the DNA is TGTGCCAGCAGCCCGGGGACTAGCGGGGGGGCCTGGGAGACCCAGTACTTC. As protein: CASSPGTSGGAWETQYF.

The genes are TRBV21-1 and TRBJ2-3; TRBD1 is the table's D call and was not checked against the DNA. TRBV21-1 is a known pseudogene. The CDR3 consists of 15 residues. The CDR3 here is CASSPRDKFTDTQYF. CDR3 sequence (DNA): TGTGCCAGCAGCCCCCGGGACAAGTTCACAGATACGCAGTATTTT.

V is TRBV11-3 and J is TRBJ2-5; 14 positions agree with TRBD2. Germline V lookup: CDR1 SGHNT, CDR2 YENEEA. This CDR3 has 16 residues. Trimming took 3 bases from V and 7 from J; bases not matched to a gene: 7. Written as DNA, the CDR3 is TGTGCCAGCAGCTTCCGACTAGCGGGGGGGCCGGTGACCCAGTACTTC. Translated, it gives CASSFRLAGGPVTQYF.

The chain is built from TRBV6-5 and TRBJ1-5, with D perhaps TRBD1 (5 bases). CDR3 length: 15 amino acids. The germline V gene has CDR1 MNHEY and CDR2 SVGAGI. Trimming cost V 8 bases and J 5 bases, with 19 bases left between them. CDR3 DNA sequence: TGTGCCAGCTCCAGGGCCAGGGATAGTGATCAGCCCCAGCATTTT. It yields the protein CASSRARDSDQPQHF.

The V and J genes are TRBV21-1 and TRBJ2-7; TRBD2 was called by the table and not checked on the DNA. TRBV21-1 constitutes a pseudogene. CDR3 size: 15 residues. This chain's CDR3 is CASSKVLGASYEQYF. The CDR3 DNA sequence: TGTGCCAGCAGCAAAGTTTTAGGAGCCTCATACGAGCAGTACTTC.

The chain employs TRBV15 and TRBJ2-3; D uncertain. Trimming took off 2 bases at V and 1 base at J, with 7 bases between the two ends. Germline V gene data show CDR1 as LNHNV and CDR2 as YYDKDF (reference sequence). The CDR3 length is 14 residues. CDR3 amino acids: CATSRIGGTDTQYF. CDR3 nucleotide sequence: TGTGCCACCAGCAGAATCGGAGGCACAGATACGCAGTATTTT. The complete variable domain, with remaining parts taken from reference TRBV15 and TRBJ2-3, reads DAMVIQNPRYQVTQFGKPVTLSCSQTLNHNVMYWYQQKSSQAPKLLFHYYDKDFNNEADTPDNFQSRRPNTSFCFLDIRSPGLGDTAMYLCATSRIGGTDTQYFGPGTRLTVL.

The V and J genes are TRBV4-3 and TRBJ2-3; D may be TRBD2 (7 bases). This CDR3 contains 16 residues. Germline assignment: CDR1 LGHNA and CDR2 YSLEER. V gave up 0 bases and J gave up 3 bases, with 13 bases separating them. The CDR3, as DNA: TGCGCCAGCAGCCAAGAGGTCGGGGGGCGGACAGATACGCAGTATTTT. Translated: CASSQEVGGRTDTQYF.

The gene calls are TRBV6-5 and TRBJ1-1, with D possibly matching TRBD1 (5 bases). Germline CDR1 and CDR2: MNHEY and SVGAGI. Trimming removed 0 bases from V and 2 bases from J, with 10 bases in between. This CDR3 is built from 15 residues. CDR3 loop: CASSYSYRLNTEAFF. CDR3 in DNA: TGTGCCAGCAGTTACTCGTACAGGCTTAACACTGAAGCTTTCTTT.

The CDR3 loop reads CASSPDSLNQPQHF. The CDR3 DNA sequence: TGTGCCAGCAGTCCGGACAGCCTCAATCAGCCCCAGCATTTT. The chain is built from TRBV2 and TRBJ1-5, with D possibly being TRBD1 (6 bases). The V and J ends lost 5 bases and 3 bases respectively, with 11 bases between them. This CDR3 has 14 residues. Germline V gene sequence: CDR1 SNHLY, CDR2 FYNNEI.

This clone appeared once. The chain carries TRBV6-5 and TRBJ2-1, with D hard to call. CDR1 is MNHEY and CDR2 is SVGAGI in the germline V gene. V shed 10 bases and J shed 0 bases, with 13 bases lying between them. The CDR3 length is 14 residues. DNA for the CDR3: TGTGCCACCGGGTTCTCTACCTCCTACAATGAGCAGTTCTTC. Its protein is CATGFSTSYNEQFF.

The DNA of the CDR3 is TGTGCCAGCATCCTCGGACTGTACAATGAGCAGTTCTTC. Residues: CASILGLYNEQFF. V and J are TRBV5-8 and TRBJ2-1; tentative D call: TRBD2 (5 bases). CDR1 and CDR2 (germline): SGHTS, YDEGEE. CDR3 length: 13 residues. The V end lost 6 bases, the J end lost 4 bases, and 11 bases lay between the germline ends.

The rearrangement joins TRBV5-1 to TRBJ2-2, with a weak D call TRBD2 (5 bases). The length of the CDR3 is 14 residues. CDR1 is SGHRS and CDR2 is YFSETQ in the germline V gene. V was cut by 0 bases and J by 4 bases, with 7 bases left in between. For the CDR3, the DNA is TGCGCCAGCAGCTTGGCCGGGGTCACCGGGGAGCTGTTTTTT. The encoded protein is CASSLAGVTGELFF.

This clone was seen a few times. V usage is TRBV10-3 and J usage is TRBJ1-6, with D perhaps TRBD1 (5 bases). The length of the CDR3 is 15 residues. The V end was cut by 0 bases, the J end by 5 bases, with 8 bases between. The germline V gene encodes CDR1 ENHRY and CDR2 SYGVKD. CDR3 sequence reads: CAISESKGNNSPLHF. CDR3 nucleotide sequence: TGTGCCATCAGTGAGTCGAAGGGGAATAATTCACCCCTCCACTTT.

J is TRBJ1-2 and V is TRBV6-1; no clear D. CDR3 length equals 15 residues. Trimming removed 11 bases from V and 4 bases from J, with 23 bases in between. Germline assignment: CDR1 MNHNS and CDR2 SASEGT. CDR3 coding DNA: TGTGCCGGCATTAGTGGGCAGGCAGAACTCTATGGCTACACCTTC. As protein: CAGISGQAELYGYTF.

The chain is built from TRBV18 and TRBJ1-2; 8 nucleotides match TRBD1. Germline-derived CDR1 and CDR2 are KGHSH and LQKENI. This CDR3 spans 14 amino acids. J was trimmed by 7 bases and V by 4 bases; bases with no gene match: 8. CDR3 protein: CASSRSDRAIGYTF. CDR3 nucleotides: TGTGCCAGCTCACGGTCGGACAGGGCAATTGGCTACACCTTC. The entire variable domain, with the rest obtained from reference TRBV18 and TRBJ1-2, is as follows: NAGVMQNPRHLVRRRGQEARLRCSPMKGHSHVYWYRQLPEEGLKFMVYLQKENIIDESGMPKERFSAEFPKEGPSILRIQQVVRGDSAAYFCASSRSDRAIGYTFGSGTRLTVV.

For the CDR3, the DNA is TGTGCCAGCAGCGCGGCCTATACCGAGACCCAGTACTTC. Amino acids: CASSAAYTETQYF. The rearrangement uses TRBV7-6 and TRBJ2-5; D remains unclear. The germline V gene has CDR1 SGHVS and CDR2 FNYEAQ. The CDR3 spans 13 residues. V lost 5 bases and J lost 5, with 12 bases in between.

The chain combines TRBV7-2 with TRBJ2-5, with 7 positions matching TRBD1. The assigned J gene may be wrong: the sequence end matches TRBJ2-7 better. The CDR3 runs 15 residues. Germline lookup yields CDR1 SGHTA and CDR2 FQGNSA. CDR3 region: CASSLGGGSHYEQYF. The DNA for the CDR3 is TGTGCCAGCAGCTTAGGAGGGGGCTCACACTACGAGCAGTACTTC.